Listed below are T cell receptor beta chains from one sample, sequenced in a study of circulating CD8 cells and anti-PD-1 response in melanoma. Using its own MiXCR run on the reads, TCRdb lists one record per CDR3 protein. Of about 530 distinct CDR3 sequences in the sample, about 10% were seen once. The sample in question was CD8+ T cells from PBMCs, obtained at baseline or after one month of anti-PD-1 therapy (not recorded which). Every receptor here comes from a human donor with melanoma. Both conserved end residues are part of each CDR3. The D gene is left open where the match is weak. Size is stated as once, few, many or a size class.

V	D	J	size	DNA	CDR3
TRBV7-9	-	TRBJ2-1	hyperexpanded	TGTGCCAGCAGCGGGCTACGGGGTAGCTCCTACAATGAGCAGTTCTTC	CASSGLRGSSYNEQFF
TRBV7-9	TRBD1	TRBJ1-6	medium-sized	TGTGCCAGCAGCTTCCACGACCGACAGGGAGCTGGTTCACCCCTCCACTTT	CASSFHDRQGAGSPLHF
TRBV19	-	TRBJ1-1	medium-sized	TGTGCCAGTAGTACAGTACCAGGGGAGGGTACTGAAGCTTTCTTT	CASSTVPGEGTEAFF
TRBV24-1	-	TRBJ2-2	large	TGTGCCACTCGACGGGCCGCGAACACCGGGGAGCTGTTTTTT	CATRRAANTGELFF
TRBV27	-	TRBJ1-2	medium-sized	TGTGCCAGCAGTTCCACATCCAGGACAGTAAAGGCCGCCTACTATGGCTACACCTTC	CASSSTSRTVKAAYYGYTF
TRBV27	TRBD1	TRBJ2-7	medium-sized	TGTGCCAGCAGTTTATCGAAGGGGGCCAGCTCCTACGAGCAGTACTTC	CASSLSKGASSYEQYF
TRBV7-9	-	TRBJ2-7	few	TGTGCCAGCAGCTTAGGGACGGCCGAGCAGTACTTC	CASSLGTAEQYF
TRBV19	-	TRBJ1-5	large	TGTGCCAGTACCCCTGGCCAATTTCATCAGCCCCAGCATTTT	CASTPGQFHQPQHF
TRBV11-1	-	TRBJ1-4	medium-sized	TGTGCCAGCAGCCACGGTAAAGCAACTAATGAAAAACTGTTTTTT	CASSHGKATNEKLFF
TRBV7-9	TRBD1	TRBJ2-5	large	TGTGCCAGCAGCCCCCGGACAGGGGCGGAGGAGACCCAGTACTTC	CASSPRTGAEETQYF